One sample yielded the 25 T cell receptor beta chains listed below, sequenced in a study of T cells after yellow fever vaccination. Each CDR3 protein gets one entry after TCRdb re-called the 5' RACE reads with MiXCR. Among about 25,000 distinct CDR3 sequences listed, about 3.2% were seen once. The material sequenced was PBMCs, either bulk or a sorted T-cell subset (CD4+, CD8+, memory, or dextramer-sorted; not recorded which), taken approximately 40 days after the first yellow fever vaccination. The receptors were gathered from a young man who received the YFV17D yellow fever vaccine.

This clonotype was seen many times. The chain uses TRBV6-1 and TRBJ1-2; 7 bases are shared with TRBD1. Looked up from germline, CDR1 is MNHNS and CDR2 is SASEGT. This CDR3 spans 13 amino acids. With V trimmed by 6 bases and J by 4 bases, 5 bases remained unmatched. As DNA, the CDR3 is TGTGCCAGCAGGGAGACAGGGAGCTATGGCTACACCTTC. This sequence encodes CASRETGSYGYTF.

This clonotype was seen ten or more times. The chain carries TRBV9 and TRBJ2-2; D is ambiguous. Germline CDR1 and CDR2: SGDLS and YYNGEE. The V and J ends lost 4 bases and 1 base respectively, with 11 bases between them. The CDR3 has 15 residues. The CDR3 DNA follows: TGTGCCAGCAGCCGGGTTAGGGAGAACACCGGGGAGCTGTTTTTT. Translating it yields CASSRVRENTGELFF.

This clonotype was found many times. In DNA form, the CDR3 reads TGTGCCAGCAGTTTTAGTCGACAGGGCTATCAGCCCCAGCATTTT. This sequence encodes CASSFSRQGYQPQHF. V gene TRBV12-3 or TRBV12-4 combines with J gene TRBJ1-5; 7 nucleotides line up with TRBD1. Losses at the gene ends were 3 bases for V and 5 bases for J; bases not matched to a gene: 7. This CDR3 comprises 15 residues.

This clonotype was seen ten or more times. This rearrangement joins TRBV15 to TRBJ2-7; TRBD2 might be the D (5 bases). CDR3 size: 14 residues. V lost 1 base, J lost 6 bases, and 13 bases lay in between. Germline V CDR1 and CDR2: LNHNV, YYDKDF (reference sequence). The DNA of the CDR3 is TGTGCCACCAGCAGAGGAGGGAGAGGCGGCGAGCAGTACGTC. The encoded protein is CATSRGGRGGEQYV.

In its sample, this clonotype ranks as medium-sized. The chain uses TRBV6-5 and TRBJ2-7, with D tentatively TRBD1 (6 bases). The germline CDR1 and CDR2 sequences are MNHEY and SVGAGI. There are 12 residues in the CDR3. V gave up 8 bases and J gave up 3 bases, with 11 bases separating them. CDR3 in amino acids: CASPIRGYEQYV. In nucleotides, the CDR3 is TGTGCCAGCCCTATCAGGGGCTACGAGCAGTACGTC.

This clonotype occurred many times. The chain is built from TRBV20-1 and TRBJ2-2, with D perhaps matching TRBD2 (5 bases). Germline V lookup: CDR1 DFQATT, CDR2 SNEGSKA (reference sequence). The germline V and J ends were trimmed by 0 bases and 6 bases, with 14 bases remaining between them. The CDR3 sequence is 15 residues long. The CDR3 bases are TGCAGTGCTAGAGATCCGTCCGGGAAGGCCGGGGAGCTGTTTTTT. Its protein product is CSARDPSGKAGELFF.

This clonotype was seen repeatedly, ten times or more. The chain employs TRBV20-1 and TRBJ2-5; TRBD2 aligns across 8 bases. Germline trimming cut 0 bases from V and 8 bases from J; bases unmatched to any gene: 14. The CDR3 extends over 16 amino acids. The germline gives CDR1 DFQATT, CDR2 SNEGSKA (reference sequence). CDR3 coding DNA: TGCAGTGCTAGAGATCCTGGGGGAGCGGGGGAGGGAACCCAGTACTTC. Protein sequence: CSARDPGGAGEGTQYF.

In this sample, this clonotype turned up many times. The rearrangement links TRBV6-2 or TRBV6-3 to TRBJ2-1; D remains unclear. The CDR3 extends over 15 amino acids. V was shortened by 11 bases and J by 5 bases, with 22 bases between the two germline ends. Germline loops: CDR1 MNHEY, CDR2 SVGEGT. CDR3 coding DNA: TGTGCCGTTCGCCGGACCCCAGTAGTAGACAATGAGCAGTTCTTC. Translating gives CAVRRTPVVDNEQFF.

In this sample, this clonotype turned up many times. V gene TRBV9 combines with J gene TRBJ2-1; D is ambiguous. The CDR3 length is 16 residues. V lost 0 bases, J lost 0 bases, and 10 bases lay in between. In germline, CDR1 is SGDLS, CDR2 YYNGEE. In DNA form, the CDR3 reads TGTGCCAGCAGCGTAGCGGGCTACCTCTCCTACAATGAGCAGTTCTTC. Amino acid sequence: CASSVAGYLSYNEQFF.

This clonotype was counted ten times or more. The genes are TRBV5-1 and TRBJ2-2; maybe TRBD1 (6 bases). CDR1 and CDR2 (germline): SGHRS, YFSETQ. The ends were cut back, 1 base at V and 0 bases at J, with 10 bases in the middle. The CDR3 runs 16 residues. CDR3 in amino acids: CASSLMTGANTGELFF. As DNA, the CDR3 is TGCGCCAGCAGCTTGATGACAGGAGCGAACACCGGGGAGCTGTTTTTT.

This clonotype was seen a handful of times. This rearrangement joins TRBV29-1 to TRBJ1-1, with a tentative D call TRBD1 (6 bases). In germline, CDR1 is SQVTM, CDR2 ANQGSEA. V was cut by 2 bases and J by 5 bases, with 12 bases left in between. This CDR3 comprises 13 residues. The CDR3 coding sequence is TGCAGCGTTGAATCAGGGGAAAGGACTGAAGCTTTCTTT. Residues: CSVESGERTEAFF.

The sample holds many counts of this clonotype. This sequence joins TRBV7-2 and TRBJ1-4; D is perhaps TRBD1 (5 bases). The CDR3 spans 13 residues. The V and J ends lost 5 bases and 8 bases respectively, with 12 bases between them. CDR1 and CDR2 (germline): SGHTA, FQGNSA. Here the CDR3 reads CASSGGPFEKLFF. The DNA of the CDR3 is TGTGCCAGCAGCGGGGGACCTTTCGAAAAACTGTTTTTT.

This clonotype showed up many times. The V and J genes are TRBV6-5 and TRBJ1-6, with unresolved D. Germline V CDR1 and CDR2: MNHEY, SVGAGI. This CDR3 is built from 13 residues. V shed 10 bases and J shed 8 bases, with 15 bases lying between them. CDR3 loop: CATPPRTHSPLHF. CDR3 DNA: TGTGCCACGCCACCCAGGACCCATTCACCCCTCCACTTT.

By share, this clonotype ranks as medium-sized (0.01 to 0.1%). The CDR3 protein is CASSLEGSDTQYF. The CDR3 nucleotides are TGCGCCAGCAGCTTGGAGGGCTCAGATACGCAGTATTTT. This chain links TRBV5-1 with TRBJ2-3; D remains unclear. Germline-derived CDR1 and CDR2 are SGHRS and YFSETQ. This CDR3 region has 13 residues. V dropped 0 bases and J dropped 4 bases, with 6 bases sitting between them.

This clonotype came up many times. This chain joins TRBV5-1 and TRBJ2-3; no clear D. There are 13 residues in the CDR3. V shed 4 bases and J shed 7 bases, with 13 bases lying between them. CDR1 is SGHRS and CDR2 is YFSETQ in the germline V gene. The CDR3 here is CASSGGSLYTQYF. The CDR3 region has the DNA TGCGCCAGCAGCGGTGGGTCCCTATATACGCAGTATTTT.

At least ten counts were recorded for this clonotype. The genes are TRBV10-1 and TRBJ2-2; 7 bases align to TRBD1. V gave up 6 bases and J gave up 2 bases; unmatched junction bases: 6. Looked up from germline, CDR1 is WNHNN and CDR2 is SYGVQD (reference sequence). The CDR3 covers 15 residues. CDR3 DNA: TGCGCCAGCAGGCCCGGGACAGCAAACACCGGGGAGCTGTTTTTT. Amino acids: CASRPGTANTGELFF.

This clonotype was found many times. The rearrangement uses TRBV5-1 and TRBJ2-5; possibly TRBD2 for D (6 bases). The CDR3 loop spans 14 amino acids. V was clipped by 5 bases and J by 5 bases, with 16 bases between them. CDR1 SGHRS and CDR2 YFSETQ come from the germline V gene. The CDR3 is CASRGSGALETQYF. As DNA, the CDR3 is TGCGCCAGCAGAGGTAGCGGCGCTCTGGAGACCCAGTACTTC.

This clonotype has at least ten counts. The CDR3 coding sequence is TGCAGCGTTGCAGGGGGTGCCGACTATGGCTACACCTTC. Its protein product is CSVAGGADYGYTF. The V gene is TRBV29-1, the J gene TRBJ1-2; TRBD1 agrees at 7 bases. The germline gives CDR1 SQVTM, CDR2 ANQGSEA. The V gene end was trimmed by 4 bases and the J gene end by 3 bases; junction bases not matched to a gene: 5. The length of the CDR3 is 13 residues.

This clonotype was recorded many times. The chain carries TRBV11-2 and TRBJ2-5; possibly TRBD2 for D (5 bases). This CDR3 has 14 amino acids. V dropped 4 bases and J dropped 1 base, with 10 bases sitting between them. CDR1 is SGHAT, CDR2 FQNNGV, per germline. The CDR3 spells CASSWRTTQETQYF. CDR3 nucleotide sequence: TGTGCCAGCAGCTGGAGGACCACCCAAGAGACCCAGTACTTC.

This clonotype has at least ten counts. The genes are TRBV7-7 and TRBJ1-2; D is unresolved. V was pared by 5 bases and J by 3 bases, with 13 bases between. CDR3 length: 14 residues. Germline assignment: CDR1 SSHAT and CDR2 FNYEAQ (reference sequence). The CDR3 sequence is CASSPLFGDYGYTF. The DNA of the CDR3 is TGTGCCAGCAGCCCTCTGTTTGGGGACTATGGCTACACCTTC.

This clonotype has at least ten counts. This chain links TRBV7-3 with TRBJ1-5; 7 positions match TRBD1. Germline V CDR1 and CDR2: SGHTA, FQGTGA. The CDR3 contains 13 residues. Trimming cost V 8 bases and J 7 bases; bases outside gene matches: 8. Here the CDR3 reads CASGQGVGQPQHF. CDR3 bases: TGTGCCAGCGGGCAGGGGGTTGGGCAGCCCCAGCATTTT.

This clonotype was detected many times. V gene TRBV7-9 combines with J gene TRBJ2-3, with 7 bases that match TRBD2. The CDR3 covers 16 residues. Looked up from germline, CDR1 is SEHNR and CDR2 is FQNEAQ (reference sequence). Unmatched junction bases numbered 5, after V lost 0 bases and J lost 2 bases. The CDR3 here is CASSLAAGANTDTQYF. CDR3 coding DNA: TGTGCCAGCAGCTTAGCGGCGGGAGCGAACACAGATACGCAGTATTTT.

This clonotype appeared many times. The chain recombines TRBV20-1 with TRBJ2-3; 8 bases are a match to TRBD2. Germline assignment: CDR1 DFQATT and CDR2 SNEGSKA (reference sequence). V shed 3 bases, J shed 3 bases, and the junction held 8 bases outside the gene matches. The length of the CDR3 is 15 residues. CDR3 DNA sequence: TGCAGTGCTAGGGCTCCGGGACTAGGGACAGATACGCAGTATTTT. Its protein is CSARAPGLGTDTQYF.

This clonotype was picked up many times. CDR3 amino acids: CASSPLLGTDTQYF. CDR3 coding DNA: TGTGCCAGCTCACCACTACTCGGCACAGATACGCAGTATTTT. The chain employs TRBV18 and TRBJ2-3; no clear D gene. Germline values: CDR1 KGHSH, CDR2 LQKENI. With 1 base removed from V and 1 base from J, the gap between germline ends came to 6 bases. The CDR3 has 14 amino acids.

The table lists this clonotype with many counts. The V call is TRBV7-2, the J call TRBJ1-4, with TRBD1 identical over 7 bases. The CDR3 is 15 amino acids. Germline loops: CDR1 SGHTA, CDR2 FQGNSA. The trim removed 5 bases at V and 6 bases at J, leaving 9 bases unmatched. CDR3 nucleotide sequence: TGTGCCAGCAGCCCACGACAGGGTGCGGATGAAAAACTGTTTTTT. It encodes CASSPRQGADEKLFF.